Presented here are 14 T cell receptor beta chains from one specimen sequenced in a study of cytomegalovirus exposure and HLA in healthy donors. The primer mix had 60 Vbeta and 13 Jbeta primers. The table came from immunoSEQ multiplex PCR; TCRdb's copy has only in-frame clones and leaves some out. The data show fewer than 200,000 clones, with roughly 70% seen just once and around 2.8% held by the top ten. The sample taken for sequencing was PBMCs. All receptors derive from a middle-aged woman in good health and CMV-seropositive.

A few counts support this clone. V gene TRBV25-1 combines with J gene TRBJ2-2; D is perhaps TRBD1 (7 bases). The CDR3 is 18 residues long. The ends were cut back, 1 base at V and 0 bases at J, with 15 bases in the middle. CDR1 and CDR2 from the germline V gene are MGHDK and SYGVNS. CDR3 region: CASSEFWPGGSNTGELFF. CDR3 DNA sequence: TGTGCCAGCAGTGAATTTTGGCCAGGGGGGTCGAACACCGGGGAGCTGTTTTTT.

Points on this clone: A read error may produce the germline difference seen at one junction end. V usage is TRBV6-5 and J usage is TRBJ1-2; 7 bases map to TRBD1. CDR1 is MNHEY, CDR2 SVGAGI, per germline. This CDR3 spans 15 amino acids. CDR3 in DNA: TGTGCCAGCAGCAGAAAACCGGGACAGAACTATGGCTACCCCTTC. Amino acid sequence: CASSRKPGQNYGYPF.

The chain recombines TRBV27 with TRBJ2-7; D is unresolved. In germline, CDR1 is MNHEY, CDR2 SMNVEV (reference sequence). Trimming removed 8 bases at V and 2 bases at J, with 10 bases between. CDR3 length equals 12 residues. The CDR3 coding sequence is TGTGCCAGCGGCAACAGACCCTACGAGCAGTACTTC. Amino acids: CASGNRPYEQYF.

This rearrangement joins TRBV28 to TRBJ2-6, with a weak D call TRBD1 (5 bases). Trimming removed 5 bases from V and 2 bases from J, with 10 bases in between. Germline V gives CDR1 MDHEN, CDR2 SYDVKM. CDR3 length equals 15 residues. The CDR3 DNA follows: TGTGCCAGCAGTACCCCAGGGACTGGGGCCAACGTCCTGACTTTC. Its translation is CASSTPGTGANVLTF.

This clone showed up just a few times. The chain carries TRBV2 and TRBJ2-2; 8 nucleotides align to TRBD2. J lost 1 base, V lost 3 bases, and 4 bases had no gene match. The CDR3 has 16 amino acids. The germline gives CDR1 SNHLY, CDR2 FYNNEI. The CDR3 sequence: CASSDTLAGNTGELFF. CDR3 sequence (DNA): TGTGCCAGCAGTGACACGCTAGCGGGGAACACCGGGGAGCTGTTTTTT.

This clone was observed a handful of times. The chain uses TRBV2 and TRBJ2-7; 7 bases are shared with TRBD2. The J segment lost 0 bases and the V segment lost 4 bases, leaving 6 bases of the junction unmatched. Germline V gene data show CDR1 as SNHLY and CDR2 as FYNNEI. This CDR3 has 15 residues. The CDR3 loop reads CASSGGSGRSYEQYF. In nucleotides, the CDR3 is TGTGCCAGCAGTGGGGGTAGCGGGCGCTCCTACGAGCAGTACTTC.

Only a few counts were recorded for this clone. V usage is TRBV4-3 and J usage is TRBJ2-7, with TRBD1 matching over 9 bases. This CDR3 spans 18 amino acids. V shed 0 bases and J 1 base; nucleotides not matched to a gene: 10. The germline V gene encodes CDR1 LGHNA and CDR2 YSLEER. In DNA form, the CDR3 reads TGCGCCAGCAGCCAAGATCTCCTTAAGACAGGGGGGTCCTACGAGCAGTACTTC. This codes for CASSQDLLKTGGSYEQYF.

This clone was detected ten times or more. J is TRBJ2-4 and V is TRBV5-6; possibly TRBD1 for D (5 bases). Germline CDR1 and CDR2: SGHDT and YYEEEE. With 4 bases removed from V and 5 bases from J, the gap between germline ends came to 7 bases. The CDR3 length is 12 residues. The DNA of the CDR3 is TGTGCCAGCAGCGCGACAGAAAACATTCAGTACTTC. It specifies CASSATENIQYF.

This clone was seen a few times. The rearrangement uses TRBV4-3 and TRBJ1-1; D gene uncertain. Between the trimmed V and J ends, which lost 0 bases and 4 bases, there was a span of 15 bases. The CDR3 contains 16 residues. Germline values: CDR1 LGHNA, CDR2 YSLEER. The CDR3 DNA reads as TGCGCCAGCAGCCAAGATTCAGGTTGGCTGGGCACTGAAGCTTTCTTT. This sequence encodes CASSQDSGWLGTEAFF.

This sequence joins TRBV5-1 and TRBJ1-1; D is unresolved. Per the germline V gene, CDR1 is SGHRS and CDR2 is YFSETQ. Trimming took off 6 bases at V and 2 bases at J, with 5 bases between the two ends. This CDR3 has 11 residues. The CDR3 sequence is CASTGNTEAFF. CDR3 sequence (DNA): TGCGCCAGCACCGGTAACACTGAAGCTTTCTTT.

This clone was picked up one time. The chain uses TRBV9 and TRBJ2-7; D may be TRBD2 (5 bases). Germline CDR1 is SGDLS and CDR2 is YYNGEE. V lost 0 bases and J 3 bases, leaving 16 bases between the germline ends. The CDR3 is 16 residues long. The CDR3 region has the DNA TGTGCCAGCAGCGTAGGTCCTAGCATACTTGTCTACGAGCAGTACTTC. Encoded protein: CASSVGPSILVYEQYF.

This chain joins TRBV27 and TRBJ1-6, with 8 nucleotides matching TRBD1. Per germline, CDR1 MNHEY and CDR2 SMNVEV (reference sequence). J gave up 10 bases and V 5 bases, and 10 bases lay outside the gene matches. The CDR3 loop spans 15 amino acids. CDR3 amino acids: CASSPQTGDASPLHF. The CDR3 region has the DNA TGTGCCAGCAGTCCACAGACAGGGGATGCATCACCCCTCCACTTT.

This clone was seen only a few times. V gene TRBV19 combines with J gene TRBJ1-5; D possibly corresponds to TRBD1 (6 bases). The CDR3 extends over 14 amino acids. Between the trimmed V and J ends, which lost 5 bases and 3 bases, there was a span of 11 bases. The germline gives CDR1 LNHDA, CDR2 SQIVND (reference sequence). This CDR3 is CASSSGQPNQPQHF. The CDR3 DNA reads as TGTGCCAGTAGTTCCGGACAGCCCAATCAGCCCCAGCATTTT.

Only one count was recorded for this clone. CDR3: CASSPPQGGWETQYF. The CDR3 nucleotides are TGTGCCAGCAGCCCACCACAGGGGGGTTGGGAGACCCAGTACTTC. The chain couples TRBV5-6 to TRBJ2-5; TRBD1 matches 8 bases. The ends lost 4 bases at V and 5 bases at J; junction bases unmatched: 10. The length of the CDR3 is 15 residues. Per germline, CDR1 SGHDT and CDR2 YYEEEE.